These 20 T cell receptor beta chains were sequenced from one sample in a study of CD8 T cells in ankylosing spondylitis. These receptors have no identified antigens. Whole-study findings and limits: A motif in TCR beta, a set of seven to nine highly homologous variants, appeared characteristic of ankylosing spondylitis blood.

From the 5' RACE reads, TCRdb called clonotypes with MiXCR, one entry per CDR3 protein. The data show hundreds of thousands of distinct CDR3 sequences, about 10% seen once. Sequenced sample: blood, either unsorted or a sorted T cell fraction (not recorded which). Source of these receptors: a male donor with ankylosing spondylitis.

At least ten counts were recorded for this clonotype. The V and J genes are TRBV10-3 and TRBJ2-3; 10 bases line up with TRBD1. Germline V gene sequence: CDR1 ENHRY, CDR2 SYGVKD. The CDR3 has 13 amino acids. V shed 10 bases, J shed 3 bases, and the junction held 4 bases outside the gene matches. The CDR3 nucleotides are TGTGCCACCGGGACAGGGGAAACAGATACGCAGTATTTT. Protein product: CATGTGETDTQYF.

The table lists this clonotype with many counts. CDR3 DNA sequence: TGCGCCAGCAGCTTGGGCCCGGGAACCTACACTGAAGCTTTCTTT. Protein: CASSLGPGTYTEAFF. The V gene is TRBV5-1, the J gene TRBJ1-1; no clear D. Trimming pared 0 bases from V and 3 bases from J, leaving 12 bases between. CDR3 length: 15 residues. CDR1 SGHRS and CDR2 YFSETQ come from the germline V gene. Full variable domain (remainder filled in from reference TRBV5-1 and TRBJ1-1): KAGVTQTPRYLIKTRGQQVTLSCSPISGHRSVSWYQQTPGQGLQFLFEYFSETQRNKGNFPGRFSGRQFSNSRSEMNVSTLELGDSALYLCASSLGPGTYTEAFFGQGTRLTVV.

V gene TRBV7-9 combines with J gene TRBJ2-7; D gene ambiguous. The CDR3 length is 11 residues. The germline gives CDR1 SEHNR, CDR2 FQNEAQ (reference sequence). Trimming left V 5 bases short and J 6 bases short, with 8 bases between. The CDR3 is CASSQYSEQYF. The DNA for the CDR3 is TGTGCCAGCAGCCAGTACAGCGAGCAGTACTTC.

The rearrangement joins TRBV6-5 to TRBJ2-1; possibly TRBD1 or TRBD2 for D (5 bases each). Per the germline V gene, CDR1 is MNHEY and CDR2 is SVGAGI. This CDR3 spans 14 amino acids. Deletions cut 0 bases from V and 9 bases from J, with 12 bases between. The CDR3 sequence: CASSYSRGVTEQFF. DNA of the CDR3: TGTGCCAGCAGTTACTCGAGGGGAGTTACTGAGCAGTTCTTC.

The chain couples TRBV20-1 to TRBJ2-4; perhaps TRBD1 as D (6 bases). Germline V gene lookup returns CDR1 DFQATT and CDR2 SNEGSKA (reference sequence). The CDR3 is 12 residues long. The V end lost 6 bases, the J end lost 8 bases, and 14 bases lay between the germline ends. The CDR3 nucleotides read TGCAGTGCCACCAGGGGCTGGGACATTCAGTACTTC. This gives the protein CSATRGWDIQYF.

Ten or more counts support this clonotype. This chain connects TRBV6-1 to TRBJ1-6, with a weak D call TRBD1 (6 bases). Germline V gives CDR1 MNHNS, CDR2 SASEGT. Trimming removed 6 bases from V and 7 bases from J, with 10 bases in between. The CDR3 has 13 amino acids. Here the CDR3 reads CASRAGTNSPLHF. CDR3 DNA sequence: TGTGCCAGCAGAGCAGGGACAAATTCACCCCTCCACTTT.

The gene calls are TRBV12-3 or TRBV12-4 and TRBJ2-1, with D perhaps TRBD2 (7 bases). V was trimmed by 5 bases and J by 6 bases, leaving 11 bases between them. CDR3 length equals 13 residues. CDR3 bases: TGTGCCAGCAGTAGGGGGGGGCGCAATGAGCAGTTCTTC. As protein: CASSRGGRNEQFF.

The V and J genes are TRBV5-1 and TRBJ1-3; 8 nucleotides align to TRBD1. The CDR3 loop spans 16 amino acids. Germline values: CDR1 SGHRS, CDR2 YFSETQ. V lost 5 bases to trimming and J lost 0 bases; unmatched junction nucleotides: 7. The CDR3 loop reads CASRTGQAYSGNTIYF. The CDR3 bases are TGCGCCAGCAGAACGGGACAGGCCTACTCTGGAAACACCATATATTTT.

There are a few counts of this clonotype. This sequence joins TRBV29-1 and TRBJ2-7, with 12 bases identical to TRBD2. The CDR3 extends over 13 amino acids. The J segment lost 6 bases and the V segment lost 7 bases, leaving 7 bases of the junction unmatched. Germline lookup yields CDR1 SQVTM and CDR2 ANQGSEA. CDR3 in amino acids: CSASTSGSAEQYF. The CDR3 nucleotides are TGCAGCGCCTCGACTAGCGGGAGTGCCGAGCAGTACTTC.

This clonotype has just a few counts. CDR3 nucleotides: TGTGCCAGCAGTTTAGGCCGTAGTAGCGAGCAGTTCTTC. Protein product: CASSLGRSSEQFF. V and J are TRBV28 and TRBJ2-1; D ambiguous. Trimming shortened V by 2 bases and J by 10 bases, and 12 bases separated the two germline ends. Germline V gene lookup returns CDR1 MDHEN and CDR2 SYDVKM. The CDR3 consists of 13 residues.

This clonotype showed up many times. The genes are TRBV12-3 or TRBV12-4 and TRBJ1-2, with 8 nucleotides matching TRBD1. CDR3 length: 15 residues. V gave up 6 bases and J gave up 4 bases; unmatched junction bases: 10. Here the CDR3 reads CASSRSGGASYGYTF. CDR3 bases: TGTGCCAGCAGCAGATCAGGGGGCGCAAGCTATGGCTACACCTTC.

The table lists this clonotype with many counts. CDR3 bases: TGTGCCAGCAGTTTAGCGGGGGCTGCCACGTATTTT. Encoded protein: CASSLAGAATYF. V and J are TRBV12-3 or TRBV12-4 and TRBJ2-3; tentatively, D is TRBD1 (6 bases). The ends were cut back, 0 bases at V and 14 bases at J, with 12 bases in the middle. This CDR3 is 12 amino acids long.

The rearrangement joins TRBV6-5 to TRBJ1-1, with a tentative D call TRBD1 (5 bases). There are 14 residues in the CDR3. Trimming removed 2 bases at V and 0 bases at J, with 7 bases between. Per the germline V gene, CDR1 is MNHEY and CDR2 is SVGAGI. The CDR3 nucleotides are TGTGCCAGCAGTTACCGACAGTTGAACACTGAAGCTTTCTTT. Its protein is CASSYRQLNTEAFF.

V and J are TRBV7-6 and TRBJ2-1; 12 bases line up with TRBD2. Trimming removed 1 base from V and 2 bases from J; junction bases left unmatched: 6. Germline CDR1 and CDR2: SGHVS and FNYEAQ. The length of the CDR3 is 18 residues. CDR3 in amino acids: CASSLVPRTSGTYNEQFF. CDR3 nucleotide sequence: TGTGCCAGCAGCTTAGTCCCCCGGACTAGCGGGACCTACAATGAGCAGTTCTTC. The full variable domain, in which reference TRBV7-6 and TRBJ2-1 provide the parts outside the CDR3, is GAGVSQSPRYKVTKRGQDVALRCDPISGHVSLYWYRQALGQGPEFLTYFNYEAQQDKSGLPNDRFSAERPEGSISTLTIQRTEQRDSAMYRCASSLVPRTSGTYNEQFFGPGTRLTVL.

The chain carries TRBV6-1 and TRBJ2-7; 9 nucleotides match TRBD1. V was pared by 7 bases and J by 3 bases, with 13 bases of the junction left unmatched. Per germline, CDR1 MNHNS and CDR2 SASEGT. The CDR3 has 16 amino acids. The DNA of the CDR3 is TGTGCCAGCAAAAGTCTTGTGGGGACAGGGATCTACGAGCAGTACTTC. Encoded protein: CASKSLVGTGIYEQYF.

Many counts were recorded for this clonotype. This chain links TRBV20-1 with TRBJ2-3; 9 positions agree with TRBD1. In germline, CDR1 is DFQATT, CDR2 SNEGSKA (reference sequence). The CDR3 extends over 15 amino acids. V lost 6 bases to trimming and J lost 3 bases; unmatched junction nucleotides: 10. The CDR3 DNA sequence: TGCAGTGCGCGAGGGACAGGGAGATTGACAGATACGCAGTATTTT. Translated: CSARGTGRLTDTQYF.

The chain couples TRBV11-2 to TRBJ2-6, with D perhaps TRBD1 or TRBD2 (7 bases each). This CDR3 contains 19 residues. V was cut by 2 bases and J by 2 bases, with 19 bases left in between. Per germline, CDR1 SGHAT and CDR2 FQNNGV. CDR3 protein: CASSLRWGGGAAGANVLTF. CDR3 DNA: TGTGCCAGCAGCTTAAGGTGGGGAGGGGGCGCGGCTGGGGCCAACGTCCTGACTTTC.

This clonotype occurred many times. The chain joins TRBV29-1 to TRBJ2-1; tentative D call: TRBD2 (5 bases). Germline CDR1 is SQVTM and CDR2 is ANQGSEA. The CDR3 is made up of 12 amino acids. The V end lost 5 bases, the J end lost 4 bases, and 9 bases lay between the germline ends. The CDR3, as DNA: TGCAGCGTTACCATAGCGTACAATGAGCAGTTCTTC. Encoded protein: CSVTIAYNEQFF.

This clonotype was observed many times. The chain couples TRBV6-2 or TRBV6-3 to TRBJ2-2, with a weak D call TRBD2 (5 bases). The CDR3 totals 14 residues. Germline CDR1 MNHEY, CDR2 SVGEGT. The V end lost 5 bases, the J end lost 1 base, and 8 bases lay between the germline ends. This CDR3 is CASSRGQNTGELFF. Here the CDR3 DNA reads TGTGCCAGCAGTAGAGGGCAGAACACCGGGGAGCTGTTTTTT.

The chain has TRBV28 and TRBJ1-6; unclear D gene. V was pared by 2 bases and J by 7 bases, with 27 bases between. The CDR3 is 20 residues long. Looked up from germline, CDR1 is MDHEN and CDR2 is SYDVKM. The CDR3: CASSLHRRLYWMSDNSPLHF. The CDR3 DNA follows: TGTGCCAGCAGTTTACATCGCCGGTTATACTGGATGTCGGACAATTCACCCCTCCACTTT.